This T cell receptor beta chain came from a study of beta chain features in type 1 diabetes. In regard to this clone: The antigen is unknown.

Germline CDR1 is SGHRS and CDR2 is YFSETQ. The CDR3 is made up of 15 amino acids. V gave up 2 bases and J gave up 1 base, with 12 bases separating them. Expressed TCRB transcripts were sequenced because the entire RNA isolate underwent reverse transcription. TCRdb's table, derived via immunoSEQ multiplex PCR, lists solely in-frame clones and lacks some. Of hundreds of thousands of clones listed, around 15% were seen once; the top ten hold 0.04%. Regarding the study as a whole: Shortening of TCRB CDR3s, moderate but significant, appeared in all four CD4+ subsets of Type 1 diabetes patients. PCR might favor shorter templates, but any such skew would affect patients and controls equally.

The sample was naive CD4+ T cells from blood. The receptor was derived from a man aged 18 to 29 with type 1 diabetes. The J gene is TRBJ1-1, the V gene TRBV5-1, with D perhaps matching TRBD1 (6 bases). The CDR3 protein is CASSLEPQGNTEAFF. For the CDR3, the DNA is TGCGCCAGCAGCTTAGAACCACAGGGGAACACTGAAGCTTTCTTT.